The source of this TCR beta chain is a study of blood T cell repertoires in COVID-19 (dated by TCRdb to the early 2020s). With respect to the entire study: Samples covering the acute and convalescent phases of COVID-19 were provided by collaborators in the United States, Italy and Spain. A freely available public database, intended as a resource for researchers studying the immune response to SARS-CoV-2, is where the repertoires were released. Subjects who had been exposed to COVID-19, were actively infected with it, or had recovered from it provided the deeply sampled blood TCRbeta repertoires that made up the dataset. HLA class I and class II types, where available, came from metadata supplied by the sample provider rather than from assay-based typing. Samples were obtained from the ongoing ImmuneRACE study (first 160 participants) and from some 1,300 subjects provided by 6 global collaborators. The material from the prospective study consisted of cDNA or gDNA derived from T cells, B-cell-depleted T cells, or PBMCs. Sample metadata almost always included a de-identified subject ID, COVID-19 status, age in years and sex.

The paper as a whole reports these results and caveats: Clinical and demographic metadata were provided uncurated, with the amount varying by source and participant.

TCRbeta CDR3 regions were amplified from genomic DNA using the immunoSEQ Assay, a bias-controlled multiplex PCR. The authors' pipeline ran thus. Nucleated cell counts per sample were estimated from amplification of reference gene primers within the assay. To quantify the absolute abundance of each unique TCRbeta CDR3 rearrangement, sequence reads were collapsed and filtered. For each sample, productive Simpson clonality was calculated as the square root of Simpson's diversity index across productive rearrangements. TCRdb provides this immuneACCESS table in a form limited to in-frame rearrangements. Some clones are lacking; in checked studies, under half of them reflect an unresolved V gene, and why the rest are absent is not known. D and trimming were read from the DNA, whereas the V and J calls and clone size are those reported in that table. This sample has about 270,000 clones in its table, and roughly 86% of those were observed once. Of the sample, under 3% falls within the top ten clones.

Trimming costs V 10 bases and J 0 bases, and their ends lie 13 bases apart. Looking up the germline V gene yields CDR1 MNHEY and CDR2 SVGAGI. The CDR3 spans 15 residues, from the cysteine through the phenylalanine. The kept DNA is CDR3 alone, 45 bases in frame from the first base. Worth noting for this clone: The clone's antigen remains unknown. The sample holds no much larger clone one base away, and base qualities are not on file.

Participants in the prospective study were enrolled through a virtual design, were aged 18 to 89 years, and lived in approximately 25 United States geographic areas. Cohort assignment in the prospective study relied on participant-reported clinical history from a screening survey and a study questionnaire. Recovered participants in ImmuneRACE Cohort 3 were defined by two consecutive negative NP/OP PCR tests, clearance by a healthcare professional, or resolution of symptoms. In the prospective study, whole blood, serum and a nasopharyngeal or oropharyngeal swab were collected from each participant by mobile phlebotomists. Additional blood draws and questionnaires over an approximately 2-month period could optionally be provided by prospective study participants. Prospective study blood samples were shipped either frozen or at room temperature before DNA extraction.

This receptor was obtained from a woman aged 18-29 years who had recovered from COVID-19. The sample taken for sequencing was PBMCs or T cells enriched from blood (not recorded which). The rearrangement combines TRBV6-5 with TRBJ1-6, with the D gene uncertain. The nucleotide sequence is given as TGTGCCACCAAAGACCGGGTCTCCTATAATTCACCCCTCCACTTT. The encoded protein is CATKDRVSYNSPLHF.